The entry below gives a single T cell receptor (beta chain) sequence along with its context. Its target is unknown. This specimen belongs to a study of cytomegalovirus exposure and HLA in healthy donors. Study-wide results and caveats: The sole available immune exposure information was CMV serostatus. Later analysis identified a missense DCLRE1C variant that was linked to TCR beta V- and J-gene trimming. An analysis that came later showed most CMV-associated TCR beta chains appearing HLA-restricted.

PCR employed 60 Vbeta and 13 Jbeta primers. Only in-frame clones appear in the TCRdb table, and some are missing; sequencing was by immunoSEQ multiplex PCR. There are roughly 150,000 clones in the sample; approximately 80% occur only once, and less than 5% lies in the top ten. This CDR3 spans 12 amino acids. Deletions cut 8 bases from V and 1 base from J, with 5 bases between. Germline CDR1 SNHLY, CDR2 FYNNEI. Specimen: PBMCs. This chain uses TRBV2 with TRBJ2-2; D is undetermined. This TCR came from a male donor in good health and CMV-seronegative. CDR3 sequence reads: CASVRNTGELFF. The CDR3 nucleotides are TGTGCCAGCGTCCGGAACACCGGGGAGCTGTTTTTT.